The T cell receptor beta chain described here comes from a study of breast tumors, draining lymph nodes, adjacent tissues. Study observations and caveats: Tumor T cell lymph node origin was a supported hypothesis, not proven.

The CDR3 is 15 residues long. From germline, CDR1 is SGDLS and CDR2 YYNGEE. The V and J ends lost 0 bases and 8 bases respectively, with 14 bases between them. Many counts were recorded for this clonotype. Its target is unknown. TCRdb re-derived calls from the multiplex PCR reads in MiXCR, one entry per CDR3 protein. The sample comprises approximately 45,000 distinct CDR3 sequences, 20% to 25% of which are singletons, and 6.5% to 8% rests with the top ten. Sequencing was performed on breast tumor tissue. The receptor was derived from a female donor with breast cancer. Some clones in this sample may be carry-over from other donors' samples. This chain uses TRBV9 with TRBJ2-2, with D hard to call. The CDR3 here is CASSVGTVHRGELFF. The CDR3 region has the DNA TGTGCCAGCAGCGTAGGTACTGTCCACCGTGGGGAGCTGTTTTTT.